This entry is about one T cell receptor (beta chain). This entry comes from a study of control samples from healthy donors and cancer patients. Sequencing was performed with immunoSEQ multiplex PCR; in TCRdb, only in-frame clones are kept and a portion is missing. The data contain over 150,000 clones, less than 95% of them singletons. The source material was PBMCs. The TCR originated in a man aged 55 to 70 with colorectal cancer.

The CDR3 loop is CASSQAKGGGSFNTEAFF. CDR3 nucleotides: TGCGCCAGCAGCCAGGCAAAAGGGGGAGGATCTTTTAACACTGAAGCTTTCTTT. This chain links TRBV4-1 with TRBJ1-1, with TRBD1 as a possible D gene (6 bases). The V and J ends lost 3 bases and 2 bases respectively, with 22 bases between them. CDR3 length equals 18 residues. Looked up from germline, CDR1 is MGHRA and CDR2 is YSYEKL.